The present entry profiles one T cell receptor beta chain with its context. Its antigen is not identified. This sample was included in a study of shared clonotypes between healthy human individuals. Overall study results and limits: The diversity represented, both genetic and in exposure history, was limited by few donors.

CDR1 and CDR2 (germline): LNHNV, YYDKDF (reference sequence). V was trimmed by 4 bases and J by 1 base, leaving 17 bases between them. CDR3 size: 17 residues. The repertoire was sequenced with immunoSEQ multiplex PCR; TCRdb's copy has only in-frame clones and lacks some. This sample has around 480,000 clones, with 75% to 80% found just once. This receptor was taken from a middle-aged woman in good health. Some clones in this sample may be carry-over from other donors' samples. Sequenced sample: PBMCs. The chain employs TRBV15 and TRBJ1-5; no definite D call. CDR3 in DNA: TGTGCCACCAGCACCGCCTGGGGAGCCTTAAGCAATCAGCCCCAGCATTTT. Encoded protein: CATSTAWGALSNQPQHF.